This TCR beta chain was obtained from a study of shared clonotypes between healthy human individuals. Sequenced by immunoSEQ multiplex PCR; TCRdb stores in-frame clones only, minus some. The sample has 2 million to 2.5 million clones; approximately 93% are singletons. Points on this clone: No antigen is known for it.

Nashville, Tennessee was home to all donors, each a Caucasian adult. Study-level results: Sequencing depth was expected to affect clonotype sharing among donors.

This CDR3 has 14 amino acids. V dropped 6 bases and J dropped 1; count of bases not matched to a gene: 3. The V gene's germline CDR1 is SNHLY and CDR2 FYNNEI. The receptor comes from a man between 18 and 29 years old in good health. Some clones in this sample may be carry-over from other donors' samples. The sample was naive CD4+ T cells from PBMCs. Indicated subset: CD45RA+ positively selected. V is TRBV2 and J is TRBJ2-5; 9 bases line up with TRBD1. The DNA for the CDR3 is TGTGCCAGCAGGCCGGACAGGGGCCAAGAGACCCAGTACTTC. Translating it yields CASRPDRGQETQYF.